This is a list of T cell receptor beta chains from one sample in a study of PD-L1 blockade in urothelial cancer. The data were produced by immunoSEQ multiplex PCR, yet TCRdb's version contains in-frame clones alone and is incomplete. The sample records more than 20,000 clones, roughly 85% being singletons. The sample consisted of PBMCs, taken around atezolizumab (anti-PD-L1) treatment. All receptors come from a man aged 45 to 65 with urothelial cancer. Each CDR3 is given with its conserved first and last residue.

>TRBV30
CACLTGGDGYTF
>TRBV5-1
CASSTGLDKETQYF
>TRBV15
CATSRAKETQYF
>TRBV10-3
CAISEGREGGYEQYF
>TRBV27
CASSLQGTSSYNEQFF
>TRBV15
CATAAPGLARYTDTQYF
>TRBV5-4
CASSLEGGYNEQFF
>TRBV6-5
CASSYSSVFSTDTQYF
>TRBV2
CATRAGEVTKGQYF
>TRBV5-1
CASTVIGGPFEETQYF